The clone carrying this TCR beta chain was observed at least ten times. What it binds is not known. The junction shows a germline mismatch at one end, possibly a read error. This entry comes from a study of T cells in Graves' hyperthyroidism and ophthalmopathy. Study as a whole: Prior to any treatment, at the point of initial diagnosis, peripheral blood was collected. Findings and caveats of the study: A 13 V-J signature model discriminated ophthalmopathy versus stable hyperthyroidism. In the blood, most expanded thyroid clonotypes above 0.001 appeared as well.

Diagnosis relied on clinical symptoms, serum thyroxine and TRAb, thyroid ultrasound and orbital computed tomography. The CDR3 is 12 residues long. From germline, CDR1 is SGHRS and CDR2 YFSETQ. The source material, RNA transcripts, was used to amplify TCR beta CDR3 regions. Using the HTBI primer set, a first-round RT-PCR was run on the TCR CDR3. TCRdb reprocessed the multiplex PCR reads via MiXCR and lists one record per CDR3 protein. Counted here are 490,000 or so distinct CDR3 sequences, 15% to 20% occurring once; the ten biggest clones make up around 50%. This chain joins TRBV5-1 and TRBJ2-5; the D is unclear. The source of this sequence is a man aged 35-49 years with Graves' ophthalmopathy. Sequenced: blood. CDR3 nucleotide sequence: TGTGCCAGCAGCTTAAGCCAAGAGACCCAGTACTTC. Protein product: CASSLSQETQYF.